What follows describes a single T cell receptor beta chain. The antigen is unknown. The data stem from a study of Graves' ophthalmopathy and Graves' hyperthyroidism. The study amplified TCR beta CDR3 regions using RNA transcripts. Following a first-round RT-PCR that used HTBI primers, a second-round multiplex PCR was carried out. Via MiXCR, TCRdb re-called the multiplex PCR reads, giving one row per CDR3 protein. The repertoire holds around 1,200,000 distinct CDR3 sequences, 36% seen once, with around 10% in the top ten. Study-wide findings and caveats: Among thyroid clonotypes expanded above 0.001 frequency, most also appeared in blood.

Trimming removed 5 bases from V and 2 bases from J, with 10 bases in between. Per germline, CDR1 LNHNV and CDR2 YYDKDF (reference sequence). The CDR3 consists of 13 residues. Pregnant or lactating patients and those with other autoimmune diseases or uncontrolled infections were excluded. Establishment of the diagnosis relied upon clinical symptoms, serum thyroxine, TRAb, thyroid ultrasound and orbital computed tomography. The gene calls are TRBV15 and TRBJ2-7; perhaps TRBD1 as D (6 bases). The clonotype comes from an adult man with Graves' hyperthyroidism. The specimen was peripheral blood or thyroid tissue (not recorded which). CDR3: CATSADSPYEQYF. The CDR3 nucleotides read TGTGCCACCAGCGCGGACAGCCCCTACGAGCAGTACTTC. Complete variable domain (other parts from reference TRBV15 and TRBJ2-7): DAMVIQNPRYQVTQFGKPVTLSCSQTLNHNVMYWYQQKSSQAPKLLFHYYDKDFNNEADTPDNFQSRRPNTSFCFLDIRSPGLGDTAMYLCATSADSPYEQYFGPGTRLTVT.